This TCR beta chain is from a study of regulatory T cells in long-lasting Graves disease. The germline CDR1 and CDR2 sequences are MNHEY and SVGAGI. Trimming took off 6 bases at V and 3 bases at J, with 11 bases between the two ends. The CDR3 length is 14 residues. Construction of TCR beta libraries relied on iRepertoire HTBI primers and on Arm-PCR targeting CDR3 regions. In the original workflow: Among the samples, 60 to 75 TRBV and 14 to 15 TRBJ segments were identified. From the multiplex PCR reads, TCRdb called clonotypes with MiXCR, one entry per CDR3 protein. V and J calls and clone size were set by TCRdb, not the authors. Among more than 350,000 distinct CDR3 sequences listed, around 14% were seen once. Noted time point: newly diagnosed GD, antithyroid drugs for less than 3 months. With RNA extracted from PBMCs as input, the TCR library was made. Patients came from an endocrinology department in Xi'an, China.

The sample was also reused in another study, on T cells in Graves' hyperthyroidism and ophthalmopathy. This second report adds: Hyperthyroidism had been newly diagnosed in patients aged 18 to 65, and its duration was under 2 months.

The rearrangement links TRBV6-5 to TRBJ1-4; D is ambiguous. The receptor comes from a woman in her 30s with Graves disease. Specimen: peripheral blood mononuclear cells (PBMCs), collected at new diagnosis, from a patient treated with antithyroid drugs. CDR3 residues: CASSYKGANEKLFF. DNA of the CDR3: TGTGCCAGCAGCTACAAGGGAGCTAATGAAAAACTGTTTTTT.